Presented here are 13 T cell receptor beta chains from one specimen sequenced in a study of Ad26.COV2.S vaccination and SARS-CoV-2 variants. Produced via immunoSEQ multiplex PCR; TCRdb's table is partial and in-frame only. The sample contains about 480,000 clones, approximately 88% of which appear only once. Treatment: about 20 received Ad26.COV2.S at low or high dose, single or two shots; about 5 received placebo; per-sample allocation not given. Specimen acquisition occurred on day 63 following the initial vaccine or placebo injection. The sequences come from peripheral blood, collected in a trial of Ad26.COV2.S vaccine versus placebo. The receptors come from a person aged 18-65 years who received the Ad26.COV2.S COVID-19 vaccine or a placebo.

The genes are TRBV21-1 and TRBJ1-5; the table's TRBD1 call for D was not verified on the DNA. TRBV21-1 has pseudogene status. The CDR3 sequence is 21 residues long. The CDR3 reads CASSKAEDRQGPCFCNQPQHF. DNA for the CDR3: TGTGCCAGCAGCAAAGCGGAGGACAGGCAGGGCCCGTGTTTTTGCAATCAGCCCCAGCATTTT.

This chain joins TRBV5-6 and TRBJ2-1; 14 bases line up with TRBD2. CDR1 SGHDT and CDR2 YYEEEE come from the germline V gene. V lost 4 bases and J lost 1; bases outside the gene matches: 7. This CDR3 has 18 residues. The CDR3 DNA reads TGTGCCAGCAGCACGACTAGCGGGAGGGCCAGGTCCTACAATGAGCAGTTCTTC. Amino acids: CASSTTSGRARSYNEQFF.

This sequence joins TRBV10-3 and TRBJ1-3, with D tentatively TRBD1 (5 bases). The CDR3 has 12 amino acids. The ends were cut back, 10 bases at V and 3 bases at J, with 10 bases in the middle. The germline gives CDR1 ENHRY, CDR2 SYGVKD. CDR3 sequence (DNA): TGTGCCACCCAAGGGGATGGAAACACCATATATTTT. Translating gives CATQGDGNTIYF.

This clone was recorded only once. V is TRBV6-5 and J is TRBJ2-7; 9 nucleotides match TRBD1. The V and J ends lost 10 bases and 0 bases, in that order; junction bases with no gene match: 4. This CDR3 has 13 residues. Germline-derived CDR1 and CDR2 are MNHEY and SVGAGI. The CDR3 sequence is CATGQGNSYEQYF. The CDR3 region has the DNA TGTGCCACCGGACAGGGGAACTCCTACGAGCAGTACTTC.

A few counts support this clone. The rearrangement links TRBV19 to TRBJ1-6; tentatively, D is TRBD1 (5 bases). Deletions cut 5 bases from V and 7 bases from J, with 12 bases between. The CDR3 totals 14 residues. CDR1 is LNHDA, CDR2 SQIVND, per germline (reference sequence). CDR3 protein: CASSRGEYNSPLHF. The CDR3 DNA reads as TGTGCCAGTAGTCGAGGGGAGTACAATTCACCCCTCCACTTT.

The genes are TRBV6-6 and TRBJ1-1, with TRBD1 as a possible D gene (6 bases). Trimming left V 0 bases short and J 2 bases short, with 10 bases between. The CDR3 has 15 residues. CDR1 and CDR2 (germline): MNHNY, SVGAGI (reference sequence). The CDR3 protein is CASSYSQGRNTEAFF. CDR3 sequence (DNA): TGTGCCAGCAGTTACTCACAGGGAAGAAACACTGAAGCTTTCTTT.

V usage is TRBV2 and J usage is TRBJ1-2; D uncertain. The CDR3 is 13 residues long. The germline V gene has CDR1 SNHLY and CDR2 FYNNEI. The germline V and J ends were trimmed by 0 bases and 3 bases, with 5 bases remaining between them. The CDR3 loop reads CASSEATYYGYTF. CDR3 in DNA: TGTGCCAGCAGTGAAGCCACTTACTATGGCTACACCTTC.

The V gene is TRBV7-2, the J gene TRBJ2-7; D not certain. The CDR3 is 14 amino acids. Between the trimmed V and J ends, which lost 5 bases and 1 base, there was a span of 12 bases. From germline, CDR1 is SGHTA and CDR2 FQGNSA. The CDR3 sequence is CASSQQVGSYEQYF. The CDR3, as DNA: TGTGCCAGCAGCCAGCAGGTGGGATCCTACGAGCAGTACTTC.

This chain connects TRBV19 to TRBJ2-5; 7 bases align to TRBD2. From germline, CDR1 is LNHDA and CDR2 SQIVND (reference sequence). The CDR3 is 15 residues long. V lost 4 bases and J lost 4; bases outside the gene matches: 9. CDR3 protein: CASSTQRGGGETQYF. The CDR3 DNA reads TGTGCCAGTAGTACCCAGCGGGGAGGAGGAGAGACCCAGTACTTC.

The chain couples TRBV30 to TRBJ1-2; D not resolved. Germline V gives CDR1 GTSNPN, CDR2 SVGIG (reference sequence). The V end lost 0 bases, the J end lost 8 bases, and 10 bases lay between the germline ends. The length of the CDR3 is 12 residues. CDR3 sequence: CAWSVDLLGYTF. The CDR3 coding sequence is TGTGCCTGGAGTGTGGATCTGCTGGGCTACACCTTC.

This clone appeared a single time. This chain uses TRBV19 with TRBJ1-5; D gene unclear. This CDR3 is built from 14 residues. V lost 7 bases and J 1 base, leaving 11 bases between the germline ends. Germline values: CDR1 LNHDA, CDR2 SQIVND (reference sequence). DNA of the CDR3: TGTGCCAGTACCATAGGCGCAAGCAATCAGCCCCAGCATTTT. The encoded protein is CASTIGASNQPQHF.

The rearrangement uses TRBV10-3 and TRBJ2-7; 7 bases are a match to TRBD2. Per the germline V gene, CDR1 is ENHRY and CDR2 is SYGVKD. J lost 6 bases, V lost 2 bases, and 13 bases had no gene match. The CDR3 has 16 amino acids. The CDR3 region has the DNA TGTGCCATCAGTGAGCTGGCGGGAGTAGGAGCGATCGAGCAGTACTTC. It translates to CAISELAGVGAIEQYF.

Only one count was recorded for this clone. The V and J genes are TRBV27 and TRBJ1-5; tentative D call: TRBD1 (5 bases). The V end lost 3 bases, the J end lost 8 bases, and 8 bases lay between the germline ends. CDR3 length: 12 residues. The germline gives CDR1 MNHEY, CDR2 SMNVEV (reference sequence). The CDR3 loop reads CASSFRGEPQHF. For the CDR3, the DNA is TGTGCCAGCAGTTTTAGGGGTGAGCCCCAGCATTTT.